A selection of T cell receptor beta chains follows, all from one sample in a study of blood T cell repertoires in COVID-19. The table came from immunoSEQ multiplex PCR; TCRdb's copy has only in-frame clones and leaves some out. The table lists approximately 150,000 clones, around nine tenths of them singletons, with 8.6% in the top ten. The source material was peripheral blood. These receptors came from a woman between 50 and 59 years old with active or convalescent COVID-19. Each CDR3 is given with its conserved first and last residue. Fields, in order: D gene, J gene, V gene, clone size, CDR3 length, CDR3 protein, CDR3 DNA. The D gene is left open where the match is weak. Where a row states a size, it is once, few, many or the class of an expanded clone; other rows omit it.

>TRBD2|TRBJ2-6|TRBV2|-|15
CASSGGSSGANVLTF
TGTGCCAGCAGTGGCGGGAGCTCTGGGGCCAACGTCCTGACTTTC
>-|TRBJ2-2|TRBV9|few|14
CASSAQISPGELFF
TGTGCCAGCAGCGCCCAAATTAGCCCCGGGGAGCTGTTTTTT
>-|TRBJ2-5|TRBV15|-|15
CATSPEGRSQETQYF
TGTGCCACCAGCCCGGAGGGCAGATCCCAAGAGACCCAGTACTTC
>-|TRBJ1-1|TRBV7-9|-|14
CASSLEGVNTEAFF
TGTGCCAGCAGCTTAGAGGGGGTGAACACTGAAGCTTTCTTT
>TRBD1|TRBJ2-3|TRBV28|-|18
CASSSSTWTGIVTDTQYF
TGTGCCAGCAGTTCCTCAACTTGGACAGGTATCGTCACAGATACGCAGTATTTT
>-|TRBJ1-5|TRBV3-1/TRBV3-2|-|15
CASSPQGGRNQPQHF
TGTGCCAGCAGCCCCCAGGGAGGACGCAATCAGCCCCAGCATTTT
>TRBD1|TRBJ1-5|TRBV19|-|18
CASSKGPGQGAGNQPQHF
TGTGCCAGTAGTAAGGGTCCGGGACAGGGGGCCGGCAATCAGCCCCAGCATTTT
>TRBD1|TRBJ1-5|TRBV19|-|15
CASSVGTGGNKPQHF
TGTGCCAGTAGTGTAGGGACAGGGGGCAATAAGCCCCAGCATTTT
>-|TRBJ1-1|TRBV6-2/TRBV6-3|-|13
CASSPLLNTEAFF
TGTGCCAGCAGTCCCCTTTTAAACACTGAAGCTTTCTTT
>-|TRBJ1-2|TRBV4-3|-|14
CASSQGGRGHGYTF
TGCGCCAGCAGCCAAGGGGGCAGGGGCCATGGCTACACCTTC
>TRBD1|TRBJ2-3|TRBV5-6|many|16
CASSSYRGGWTDTQYF
TGTGCCAGCAGCTCCTACCGAGGGGGCTGGACAGATACGCAGTATTTT
>-|TRBJ2-1|TRBV2|-|14
CASDLSLSYNEQFF
TGTGCCAGCGATCTATCGCTCTCCTACAATGAGCAGTTCTTC
>-|TRBJ2-1|TRBV11-2|-|15
CASSLSGQTYNEQFF
TGTGCCAGCAGCTTGTCGGGTCAAACCTACAATGAGCAGTTCTTC
>TRBD1|TRBJ2-1|TRBV9|-|18
CASSFLPGQGASYNEQFF
TGTGCCAGCAGCTTTCTACCGGGACAGGGGGCATCCTACAATGAGCAGTTCTTC
>TRBD1|TRBJ1-6|TRBV7-2|-|16
CASSDSGTGGNSPLHF
TGTGCCAGCAGCGACTCCGGGACAGGAGGAAATTCACCCCTCCACTTT
>TRBD1|TRBJ1-2|TRBV7-2|-|15
CASSLDTGTGYGYTF
TGTGCCAGCAGCTTAGATACAGGGACAGGCTATGGCTACACCTTC
>TRBD2|TRBJ2-3|TRBV7-9|-|16
CASSLRTGGPTDTQYF
TGTGCCAGCAGCTTACGGACGGGGGGGCCCACAGATACGCAGTATTTT
>TRBD2|TRBJ2-3|TRBV24-1|-|15
CATSPGSGGARTQYF
TGTGCCACCTCACCGGGTAGCGGGGGGGCCCGAACGCAGTATTTT
>-|TRBJ1-1|TRBV5-5|-|15
CASSLGETGSGRAFF
TGTGCCAGCAGCTTGGGGGAAACAGGGAGTGGCAGGGCTTTCTTT
>-|TRBJ1-1|TRBV7-2|-|14
CASSPVIGDTEAFF
TGTGCCAGCAGCCCGGTGATCGGGGATACTGAAGCTTTCTTT
>-|TRBJ2-2|TRBV11-2|-|16
CASTGGRGDGTGELFF
TGTGCCAGCACCGGGGGGAGGGGGGATGGCACCGGGGAGCTGTTTTTT
>TRBD1|TRBJ2-5|TRBV7-2|-|14
CASARGQGTETQYF
TGTGCCAGCGCACGAGGACAGGGGACGGAGACCCAGTACTTC